This section outlines one TCR beta chain sequence together with its context. The regulatory T cell sort gate was CD4+CD25hiCD127low/negative. Healthy unrelated donors supplied the control samples. These data belong to a study of B cell selection in AIRE deficiency. The CDR3 spans 14 residues. The germline V and J ends were trimmed by 2 bases and 4 bases, with 10 bases remaining between them. In germline, CDR1 is SGHRS, CDR2 YFSETQ. Sequenced by immunoSEQ multiplex PCR; TCRdb stores in-frame clones only, minus some. The sample includes under 20,000 clones, 85% to 95% of them seen just once. This sequence joins TRBV5-1 and TRBJ2-1; D perhaps matches TRBD2 (6 bases). The source of this sequence is a human donor in good health. Sample: CD4+CD25+ Tregs sorted from PBMCs. The CDR3 reads CASSLLGGYNEQFF. The DNA of the CDR3 is TGCGCCAGCAGCTTATTGGGAGGATACAATGAGCAGTTCTTC.